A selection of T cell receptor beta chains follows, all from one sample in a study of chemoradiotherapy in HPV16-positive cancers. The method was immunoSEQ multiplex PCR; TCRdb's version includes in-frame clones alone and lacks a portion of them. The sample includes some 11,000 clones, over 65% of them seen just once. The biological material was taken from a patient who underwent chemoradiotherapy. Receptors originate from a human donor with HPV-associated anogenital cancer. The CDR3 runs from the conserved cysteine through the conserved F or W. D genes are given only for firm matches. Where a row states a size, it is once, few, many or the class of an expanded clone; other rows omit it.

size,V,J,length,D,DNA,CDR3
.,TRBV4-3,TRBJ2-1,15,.,TGCGCCAGCAGCCCCCGGAGGGCCTCTATCGATGAGCAGTTCTTC,CASSPRRASIDEQFF
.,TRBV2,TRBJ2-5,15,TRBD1,TGTGCCAGCAGTGAAGACAGGGGGCTCAGGGAGACCCAGTACTTC,CASSEDRGLRETQYF
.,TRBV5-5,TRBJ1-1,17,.,TGTGCCAGCAGCCCTCGCGGGGGGGTGAAGATGAACACTGAAGCTTTCTTT,CASSPRGGVKMNTEAFF
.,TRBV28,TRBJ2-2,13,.,TGTGCCAGCAGGACTCCGAACACCGGGGAGCTGTTTTTT,CASRTPNTGELFF
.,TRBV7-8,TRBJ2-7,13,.,TGTGCCAGCAGCCCCCCCGGGCCCTACGAGCAGTACTTC,CASSPPGPYEQYF
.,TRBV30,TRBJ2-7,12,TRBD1,TGTGCCTGGAGGACAGGGCTCTACGAGCAGTACTTC,CAWRTGLYEQYF
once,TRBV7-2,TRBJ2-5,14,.,TGTGCCAGCAGCTTAGCGGGGAGACAAGAGACCCAGTACTTC,CASSLAGRQETQYF
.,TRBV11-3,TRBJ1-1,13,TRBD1,TGTGCCAGCAGCACCCTCGGGACAGGGCAAATTGCATTT,CASSTLGTGQIAF
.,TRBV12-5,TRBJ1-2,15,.,TGTGCTAGTGGTTTGGTACCCTACAGGCGAGGTGGCTACACCTTC,CASGLVPYRRGGYTF
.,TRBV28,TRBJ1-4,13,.,TGTGCCAGCACCCCCCACAGTTATCGGAAACTGTTTTTT,CASTPHSYRKLFF
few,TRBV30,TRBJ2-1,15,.,TGTGCCTGGAGGGGCGGGGTAACATCCGGCAATGAGCAGTTCTTC,CAWRGGVTSGNEQFF
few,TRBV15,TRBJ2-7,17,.,TGTGCCACCAGCTCCAGTGTCCGGGCAGGGGTTGCCTACGAGCAGTACTTC,CATSSSVRAGVAYEQYF
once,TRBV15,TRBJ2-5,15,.,TGTGCCACCAGCAGGTCGTCGGGGCGGGGAGAGACCCAGTACTTC,CATSRSSGRGETQYF
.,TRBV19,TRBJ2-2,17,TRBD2,TGTGCCAGTAGTGCCCCACTAGCGGAGCGGGACACCGGGGAGCTGTTTTTT,CASSAPLAERDTGELFF
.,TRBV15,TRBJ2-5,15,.,TGTGCCACCAGCAGAGATGTAGCGTTCGGGGAGACCCAGTACTTC,CATSRDVAFGETQYF
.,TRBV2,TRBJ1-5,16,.,TGTGCCAGCAGTGAAGTGGTTTGGGTTAGCAATCAGCCCCAGCATTTT,CASSEVVWVSNQPQHF
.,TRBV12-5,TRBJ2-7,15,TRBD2,TGTGCTAGTGGTTTGAGAGCGGGAGCGGCCTACGAGCAGTACTTC,CASGLRAGAAYEQYF
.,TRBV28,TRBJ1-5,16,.,TGTGCCAGCAGTTTTCCCCGGGGAAAAGCGAATCAGCCCCAGCATTTT,CASSFPRGKANQPQHF
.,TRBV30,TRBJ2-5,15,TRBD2,TGTGCCTGGAGTCCGCTAGCGGGAGGGGGGGAGACCCAGTACTTC,CAWSPLAGGGETQYF
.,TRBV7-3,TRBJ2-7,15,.,TGTGCCAGCAGCCTTATAGCGGAAGCTTCCTACGAGCAGTACTTC,CASSLIAEASYEQYF
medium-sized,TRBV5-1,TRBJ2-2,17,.,TGCGCCAGCAGCTTGGGCCACCGGGACAAGAACACCGGGGAGCTGTTTTTT,CASSLGHRDKNTGELFF
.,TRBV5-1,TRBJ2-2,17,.,TGCGCCAGCAGCTCACGCCATAGCGGAACGAACACCGGGGAGCTGTTTTTT,CASSSRHSGTNTGELFF
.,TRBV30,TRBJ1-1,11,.,TGTGCCTCTTCAGGGACTGCTGAAGCTTTCTTT,CASSGTAEAFF
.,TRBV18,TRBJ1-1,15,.,TGTGCCAGCTCACCGGCCCGGGGCGGGAACACTGAAGCTTTCTTT,CASSPARGGNTEAFF